This T cell receptor beta chain derives from a study of blood T cell repertoires in COVID-19. There are a few counts of this clone. V was trimmed by 6 bases and J by 1 base, leaving 12 bases between them. This CDR3 region has 14 residues. The germline CDR1 and CDR2 sequences are MNHEY and SVGAGI. Sequencing was performed with immunoSEQ multiplex PCR; in TCRdb, only in-frame clones are kept and a portion is missing. The sample includes a few hundred thousand clones, roughly 89% seen only once; the top ten take roughly 1%. The chain joins TRBV6-5 to TRBJ1-1; D is unresolved. This TCR derives from a woman aged 40 to 50 with COVID-19, enrolled during active disease. The sequenced sample was peripheral blood. CDR3 region: CASSTGGSNTEAFF. The CDR3 nucleotides read TGTGCCAGCAGCACCGGAGGCTCGAACACTGAAGCTTTCTTT.